A selection of T cell receptor beta chains follows, all from one sample in a study of CD8 T cells in Susac syndrome. One entry per CDR3 protein, called by TCRdb with MiXCR from the immunoSEQ multiplex PCR reads. The data hold 150,000 to 200,000 distinct CDR3 sequences, with 85% to 95% observed a single time. Input material: CD4+ T cells from PBMCs. The receptors were gathered from a human donor with Susac syndrome. CDR3s include the opening cysteine and the closing phenylalanine or tryptophan. Each record gives: V gene, CDR3 length, D gene, J gene, CDR3 protein. D genes are given only for firm matches.

TRBV28,14,NA,TRBJ1-5,CAIERTLGNQPQHF
TRBV5-1,15,TRBD2,TRBJ2-1,CASRTSGPTYNEQFF
TRBV30,12,NA,TRBJ1-1,CAWTPVTSEAFF
TRBV29-1,12,NA,TRBJ1-1,CSVGGTLTEAFF
TRBV4-3,16,TRBD2,TRBJ2-7,CATTPNGLAESYEQYF
TRBV29-1,14,TRBD1,TRBJ1-2,CSVEGGRGNEGYTF
TRBV20-1,13,NA,TRBJ1-3,CSAPGHSGNTIYF
TRBV6-2/TRBV6-3,13,NA,TRBJ2-7,CASSYSSSYEQYF
TRBV28,18,TRBD2,TRBJ2-7,CASSPSLAGGSSSYEQYF
TRBV28,13,TRBD1,TRBJ2-1,CASRGQGAVEQFF
TRBV29-1,12,NA,TRBJ2-5,CARGGLGETQYF
TRBV2,13,NA,TRBJ1-6,CASSGQKNSPLHF
TRBV6-2/TRBV6-3,16,TRBD2,TRBJ2-5,CASSSARSGRTETQYF
TRBV5-1,14,NA,TRBJ2-2,CASRGGLMTGELFF
TRBV11-3,15,TRBD2,TRBJ2-1,CASSVGLAGNNEQFF
TRBV7-2,15,NA,TRBJ2-3,CASSPGMAELNTQYF
TRBV7-9,13,TRBD1,TRBJ2-3,CASRPQGVDTQYF
TRBV20-1,13,NA,TRBJ2-5,CSAAGALQETQYF
TRBV7-9,16,TRBD1,TRBJ1-2,CASSLGTGGALYGYTF
TRBV4-1,14,NA,TRBJ2-1,CASSHPLGRNEQFF
TRBV21-1,16,NA,TRBJ2-1,CASSKVGRLRYNEQFF
TRBV19,14,NA,TRBJ1-6,CASSIQGSRSPLHF
TRBV29-1,16,TRBD2,TRBJ2-1,CSVEARGEVSYNEQFF
TRBV15,16,TRBD2,TRBJ2-3,CATSSPSSGSTDTQYF
TRBV6-2/TRBV6-3,17,TRBD1,TRBJ1-5,CASSPRGQDSRNQPQHF
TRBV4-2,18,NA,TRBJ1-3,CASSQQPVGQSSGNTIYF
TRBV5-4,13,TRBD1,TRBJ1-2,CASSLQGRAGYTF